This record concerns one T cell receptor (beta chain) sequence. Its antigen is unidentified. Clones were sequenced by immunoSEQ multiplex PCR, and TCRdb holds only the in-frame ones, with some missing. The sample lists around 50,000 clones, roughly nine tenths occurring once. There are 13 residues in the CDR3. V dropped 0 bases and J dropped 5 bases, with 7 bases sitting between them. From germline, CDR1 is LNHNV and CDR2 YYDKDF (reference sequence). These data come from a study of Tregs in tolerant kidney transplant recipients. General observations from the study: Nucleotide sequences could not be compared across some patients' samples due to primer changes. Validation in larger populations is needed because few patients were studied.

The nonmyeloablative bone marrow transplants came from related graft donors, with transient mixed chimerism. Unstimulated regulatory T cells (CD4+CD25+CD127-), CD4+CD25- non-regulatory cells, CD4 and CD8 cells were FACS-sorted from thawed PBMCs. The genes are TRBV15 and TRBJ1-1, with D possibly matching TRBD1 (5 bases). This specimen was CD8+ T cells from blood (PBMCs), taken 24 months after the transplant. This TCR came from a human patient who received a combined kidney and bone marrow transplant. Some T cells may have originated in the graft donor. CDR3 coding DNA: TGTGCCACCAGCAGAGAAGGGGTAACTGAAGCTTTCTTT. This translates into CATSREGVTEAFF.